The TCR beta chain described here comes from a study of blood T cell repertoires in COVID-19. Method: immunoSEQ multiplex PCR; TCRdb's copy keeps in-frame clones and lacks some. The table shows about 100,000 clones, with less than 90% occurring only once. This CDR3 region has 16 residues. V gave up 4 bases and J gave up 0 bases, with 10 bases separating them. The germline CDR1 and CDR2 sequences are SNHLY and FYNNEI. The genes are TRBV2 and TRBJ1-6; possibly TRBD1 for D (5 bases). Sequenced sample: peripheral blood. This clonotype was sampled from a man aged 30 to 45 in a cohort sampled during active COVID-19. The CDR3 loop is CASSVRGSSYNSPLHF. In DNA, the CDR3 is TGTGCCAGCAGTGTTCGGGGGAGCTCCTATAATTCACCCCTCCACTTT. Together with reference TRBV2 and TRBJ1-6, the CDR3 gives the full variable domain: EPEVTQTPSHQVTQMGQEVILRCVPISNHLYFYWYRQILGQKVEFLVSFYNNEISEKSEIFDDQFSVERPDGSNFTLKIRSTKLEDSAMYFCASSVRGSSYNSPLHFGNGTRLTVT.